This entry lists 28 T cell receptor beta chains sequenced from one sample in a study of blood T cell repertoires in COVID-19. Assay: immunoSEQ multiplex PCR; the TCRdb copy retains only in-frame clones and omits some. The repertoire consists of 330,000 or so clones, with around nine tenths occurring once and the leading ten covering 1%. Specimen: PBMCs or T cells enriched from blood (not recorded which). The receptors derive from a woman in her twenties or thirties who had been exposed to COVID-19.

The CDR3 DNA follows: TGTGCCAGTAGTCCGACAGGGGGCGGAAGCACAGATACGCAGTATTTT. Translating it yields CASSPTGGGSTDTQYF. The chain employs TRBV19 and TRBJ2-3, with 10 bases lining up with TRBD1. This CDR3 has 16 residues. Germline lookup yields CDR1 LNHDA and CDR2 SQIVND (reference sequence). V trimming: 5 bases; J trimming: 0 bases; junction bases outside the gene matches: 5.

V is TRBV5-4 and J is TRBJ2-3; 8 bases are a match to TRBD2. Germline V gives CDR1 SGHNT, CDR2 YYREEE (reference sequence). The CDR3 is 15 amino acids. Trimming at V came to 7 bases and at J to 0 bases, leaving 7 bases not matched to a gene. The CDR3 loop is CASGLGLASTDTQYF. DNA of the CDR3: TGTGCCAGCGGCCTTGGACTAGCTAGCACAGATACGCAGTATTTT.

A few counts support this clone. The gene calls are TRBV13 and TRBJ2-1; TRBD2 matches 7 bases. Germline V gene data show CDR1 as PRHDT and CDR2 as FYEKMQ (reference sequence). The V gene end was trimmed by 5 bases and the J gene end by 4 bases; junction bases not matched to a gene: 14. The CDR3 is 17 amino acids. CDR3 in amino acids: CASSHLWQAGDYNEQFF. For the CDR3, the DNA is TGTGCCAGCAGCCATCTCTGGCAGGCGGGAGATTACAATGAGCAGTTCTTC.

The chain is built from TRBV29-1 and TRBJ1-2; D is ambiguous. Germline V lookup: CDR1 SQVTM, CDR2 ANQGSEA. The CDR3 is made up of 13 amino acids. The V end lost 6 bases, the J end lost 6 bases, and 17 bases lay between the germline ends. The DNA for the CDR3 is TGCAGCGTCGTTCCGGGAACCTGGGATGGCTACACCTTC. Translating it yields CSVVPGTWDGYTF.

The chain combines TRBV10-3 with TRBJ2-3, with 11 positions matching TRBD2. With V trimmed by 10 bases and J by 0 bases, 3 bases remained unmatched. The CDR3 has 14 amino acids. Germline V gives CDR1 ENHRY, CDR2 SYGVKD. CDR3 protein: CATLAGGSTDTQYF. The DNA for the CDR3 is TGTGCCACCCTAGCGGGAGGTAGCACAGATACGCAGTATTTT.

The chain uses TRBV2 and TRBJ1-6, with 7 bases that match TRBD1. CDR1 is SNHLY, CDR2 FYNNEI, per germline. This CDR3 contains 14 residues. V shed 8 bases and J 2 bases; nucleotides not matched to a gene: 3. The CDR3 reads CASRDSTYNSPLHF. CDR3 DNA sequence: TGTGCCAGCCGGGACAGCACCTATAATTCACCCCTCCACTTT. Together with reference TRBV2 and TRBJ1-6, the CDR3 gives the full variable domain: EPEVTQTPSHQVTQMGQEVILRCVPISNHLYFYWYRQILGQKVEFLVSFYNNEISEKSEIFDDQFSVERPDGSNFTLKIRSTKLEDSAMYFCASRDSTYNSPLHFGNGTRLTVT.

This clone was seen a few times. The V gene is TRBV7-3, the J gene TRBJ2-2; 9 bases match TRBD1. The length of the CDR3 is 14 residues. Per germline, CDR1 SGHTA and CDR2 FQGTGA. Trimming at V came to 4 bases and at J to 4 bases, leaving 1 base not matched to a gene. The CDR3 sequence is CASSSGQGTGELFF. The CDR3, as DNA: TGTGCCAGCAGCTCGGGACAGGGCACCGGGGAGCTGTTTTTT.

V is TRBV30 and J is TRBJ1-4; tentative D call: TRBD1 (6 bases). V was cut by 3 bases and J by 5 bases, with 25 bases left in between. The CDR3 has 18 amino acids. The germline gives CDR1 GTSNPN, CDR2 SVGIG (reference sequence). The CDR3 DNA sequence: TGTGCCTGGAGATACCCCAGGGGAAGTGCAGGGCTAAATGAAAAACTGTTTTTT. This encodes CAWRYPRGSAGLNEKLFF.

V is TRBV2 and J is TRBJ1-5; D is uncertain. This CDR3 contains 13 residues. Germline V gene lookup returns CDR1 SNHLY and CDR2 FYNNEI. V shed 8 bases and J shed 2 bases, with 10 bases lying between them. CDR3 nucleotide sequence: TGTGCCAGCTCCGGGTATCGCAATCAGCCCCAGCATTTT. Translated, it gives CASSGYRNQPQHF.

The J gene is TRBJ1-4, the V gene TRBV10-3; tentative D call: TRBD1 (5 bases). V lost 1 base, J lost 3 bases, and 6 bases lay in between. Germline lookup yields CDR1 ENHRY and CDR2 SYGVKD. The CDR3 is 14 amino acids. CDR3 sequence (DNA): TGTGCCATCAGTGAGTTCAGGGCTAATGAAAAACTGTTTTTT. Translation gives CAISEFRANEKLFF.

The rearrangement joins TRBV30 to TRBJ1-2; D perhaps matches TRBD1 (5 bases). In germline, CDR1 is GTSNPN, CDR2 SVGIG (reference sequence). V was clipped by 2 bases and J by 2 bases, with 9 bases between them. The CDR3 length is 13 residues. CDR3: CAWSPGSNYGYTF. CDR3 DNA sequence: TGTGCCTGGAGTCCAGGGTCGAACTATGGCTACACCTTC.

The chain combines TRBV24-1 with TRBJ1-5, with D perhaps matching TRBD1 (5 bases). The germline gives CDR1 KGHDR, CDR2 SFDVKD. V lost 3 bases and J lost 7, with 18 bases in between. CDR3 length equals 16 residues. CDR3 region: CATSDNTAGRGQPQHF. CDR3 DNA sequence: TGTGCCACCAGTGATAACACGGCGGGACGTGGGCAGCCCCAGCATTTT.

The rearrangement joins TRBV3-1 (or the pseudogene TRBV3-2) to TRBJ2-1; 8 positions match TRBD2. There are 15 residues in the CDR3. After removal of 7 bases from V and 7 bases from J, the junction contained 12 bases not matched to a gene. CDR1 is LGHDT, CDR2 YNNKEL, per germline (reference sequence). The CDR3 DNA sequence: TGTGCCAGCAAATCCCCCGGGACTAGTATAAATGAGCAGTTCTTC. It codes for CASKSPGTSINEQFF.

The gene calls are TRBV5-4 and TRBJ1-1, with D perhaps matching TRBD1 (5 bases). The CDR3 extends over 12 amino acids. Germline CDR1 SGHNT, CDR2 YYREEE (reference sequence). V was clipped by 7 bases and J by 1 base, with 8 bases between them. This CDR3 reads CASYTGNTEAFF. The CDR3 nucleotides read TGTGCCAGCTACACAGGGAACACTGAAGCTTTCTTT.

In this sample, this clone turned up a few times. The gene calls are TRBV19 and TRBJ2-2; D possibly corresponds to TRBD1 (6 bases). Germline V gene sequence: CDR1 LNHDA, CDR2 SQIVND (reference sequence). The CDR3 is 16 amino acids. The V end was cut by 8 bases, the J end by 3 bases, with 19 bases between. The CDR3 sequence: CASGGQTPSDTGELFF. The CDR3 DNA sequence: TGTGCCAGTGGGGGACAAACGCCTTCTGACACCGGGGAGCTGTTTTTT.

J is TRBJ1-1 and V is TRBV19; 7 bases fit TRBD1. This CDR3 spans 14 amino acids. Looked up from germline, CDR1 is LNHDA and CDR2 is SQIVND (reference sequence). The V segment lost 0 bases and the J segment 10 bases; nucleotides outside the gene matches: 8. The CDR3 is CASSIERTGGGAFF. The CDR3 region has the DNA TGTGCCAGTAGTATAGAGCGGACAGGCGGTGGAGCTTTCTTT.

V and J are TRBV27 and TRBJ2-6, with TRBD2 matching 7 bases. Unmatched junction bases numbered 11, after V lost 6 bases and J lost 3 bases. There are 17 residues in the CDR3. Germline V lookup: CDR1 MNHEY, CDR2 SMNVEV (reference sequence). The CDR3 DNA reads TGTGCCAGCAGGCGGGCGGGGGTGAGGTATGGGGCCAACGTCCTGACTTTC. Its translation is CASRRAGVRYGANVLTF.

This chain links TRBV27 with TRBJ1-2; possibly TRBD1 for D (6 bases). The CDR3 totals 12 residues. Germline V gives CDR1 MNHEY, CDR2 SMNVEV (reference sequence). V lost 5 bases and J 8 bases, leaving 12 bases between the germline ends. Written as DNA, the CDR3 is TGTGCCAGCAGTATCAGGGGCGGGGGCTACACCTTC. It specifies CASSIRGGGYTF.

The CDR3 loop is CASSPPGTGKNTIYF. The CDR3 DNA reads as TGTGCCAGCAGCCCACCCGGGACAGGGAAGAACACCATATATTTT. The genes are TRBV5-4 and TRBJ1-3; 9 nucleotides align to TRBD1. In germline, CDR1 is SGHNT, CDR2 YYREEE (reference sequence). The CDR3 consists of 15 residues. J gave up 7 bases and V 4 bases, and 9 bases lay outside the gene matches.

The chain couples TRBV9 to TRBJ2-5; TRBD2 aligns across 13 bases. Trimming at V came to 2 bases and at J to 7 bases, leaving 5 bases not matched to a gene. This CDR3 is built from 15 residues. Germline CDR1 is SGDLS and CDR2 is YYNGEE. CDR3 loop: CASSVELAGGGTQYF. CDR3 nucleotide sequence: TGTGCCAGCAGCGTCGAACTAGCGGGAGGGGGGACCCAGTACTTC.

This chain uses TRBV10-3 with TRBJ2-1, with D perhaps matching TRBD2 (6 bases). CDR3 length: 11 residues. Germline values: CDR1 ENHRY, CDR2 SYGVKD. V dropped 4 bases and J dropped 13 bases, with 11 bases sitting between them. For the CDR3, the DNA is TGTGCCATCAGTGGTGGGGAGGATCAGTTCTTC. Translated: CAISGGEDQFF.

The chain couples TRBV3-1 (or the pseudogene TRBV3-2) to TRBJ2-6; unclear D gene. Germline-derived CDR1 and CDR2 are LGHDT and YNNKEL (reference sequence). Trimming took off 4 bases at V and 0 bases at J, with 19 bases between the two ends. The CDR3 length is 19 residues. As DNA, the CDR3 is TGTGCCAGCAGCCTAATAGCCGGGTCATTAAGCTCTGGGGCCAACGTCCTGACTTTC. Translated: CASSLIAGSLSSGANVLTF.

The chain's CDR3 is CAWSGYRYNEQFF. For the CDR3, the DNA is TGTGCCTGGAGTGGCTACAGGTACAATGAGCAGTTCTTC. This chain joins TRBV30 and TRBJ2-1; weak D call: TRBD1 (5 bases). Trimming removed 1 base at V and 4 bases at J, with 8 bases between. Per the germline V gene, CDR1 is GTSNPN and CDR2 is SVGIG (reference sequence). CDR3 size: 13 residues.

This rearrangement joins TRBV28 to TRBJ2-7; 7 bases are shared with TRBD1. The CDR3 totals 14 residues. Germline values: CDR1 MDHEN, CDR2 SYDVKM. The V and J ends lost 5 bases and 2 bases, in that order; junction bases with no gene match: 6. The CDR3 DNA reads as TGTGCCAGCAGTCCCGGGACAGATCCCTACGAGCAGTACTTC. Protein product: CASSPGTDPYEQYF.

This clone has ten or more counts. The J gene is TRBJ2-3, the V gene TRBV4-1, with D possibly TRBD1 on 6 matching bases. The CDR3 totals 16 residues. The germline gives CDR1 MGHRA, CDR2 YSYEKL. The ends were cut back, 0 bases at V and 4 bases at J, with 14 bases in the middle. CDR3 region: CASSQDHTGSADTQYF. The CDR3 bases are TGCGCCAGCAGCCAAGATCATACAGGGTCGGCAGATACGCAGTATTTT.

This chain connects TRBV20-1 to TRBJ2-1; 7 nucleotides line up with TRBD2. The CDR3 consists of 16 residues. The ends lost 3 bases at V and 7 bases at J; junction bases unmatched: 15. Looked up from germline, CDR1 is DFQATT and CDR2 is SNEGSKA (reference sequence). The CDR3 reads CSASSVRREYRNEQFF. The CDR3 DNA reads TGCAGTGCTAGTTCAGTTCGGCGGGAGTATCGGAATGAGCAGTTCTTC.

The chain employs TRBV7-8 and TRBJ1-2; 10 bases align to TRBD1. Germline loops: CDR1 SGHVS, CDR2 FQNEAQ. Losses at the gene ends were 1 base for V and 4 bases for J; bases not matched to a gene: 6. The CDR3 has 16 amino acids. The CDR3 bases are TGTGCCAGCAGCTTAGGGGGGACAGGGGCCCTCTATGGCTACACCTTC. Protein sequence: CASSLGGTGALYGYTF.

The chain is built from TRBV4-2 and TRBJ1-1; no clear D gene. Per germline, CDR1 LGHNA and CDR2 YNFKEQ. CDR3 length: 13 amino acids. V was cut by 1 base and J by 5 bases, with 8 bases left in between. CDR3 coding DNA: TGTGCCAGCAGCCAAGCCCGTTTTACTGAAGCTTTCTTT. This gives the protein CASSQARFTEAFF.